This T cell receptor beta chain was obtained from a study of T cell responses to AZD1222 COVID-19 vaccine. Study-level information: Researchers grouped second doses given at about 4 or about 12 weeks into one pool. The study, taken as a whole, reports: A reported finding is that nearly half of spike-specific TCRs target unmutated variant regions. Females made up more of the donors, who were largely white British, and clonal diversity may have come out too low.

V lost 5 bases, J lost 3 bases, and 10 bases lay in between. CDR1 and CDR2 (germline): SGHTA, FQGNSA. The length of the CDR3 is 13 residues. Libraries were prepared by immunoSEQ multiplex PCR; TCRdb keeps only in-frame clonotypes and omits some of them. Counted here are 130,000 to 150,000 clones, roughly 91% occurring once; the ten biggest clones make up about 2.1%. In the case of this clone: Antigen specificity is unknown.

The chain combines TRBV7-2 with TRBJ1-1; the D is unclear. The TCR comes from an adult in good health. Sequenced here: peripheral blood, sampled on day 0 of AZD1222 vaccination. The CDR3: CASSPRLDTEAFF. In nucleotides, the CDR3 is TGTGCCAGCAGCCCTCGGTTGGACACTGAAGCTTTCTTT.